This TCR beta chain is from a study of cytomegalovirus exposure and HLA in healthy donors. This clone was seen a few times. What it recognizes is unknown. The PCR employed 60 Vbeta primers together with 13 Jbeta primers. Sequencing used immunoSEQ multiplex PCR; TCRdb keeps in-frame clones, though not all of them. Found here are some 200,000 clones, over 60% of them singletons; the top ten hold about 16%. Germline loops: CDR1 SGHTA, CDR2 FQGTGA. This CDR3 region has 13 residues. V was clipped by 5 bases and J by 5 bases, with 12 bases between them. Whole-study findings and limits: What a later analysis showed was that several of the most significant clusters appeared linked to common viral pathogens. Follow-up analysis later connected one missense variant in DCLRE1C with trimming of TCR beta V- and J-genes. Reportedly, HLA-A and HLA-B alleles of most subjects were accurately predicted from TCR beta.

The rearrangement uses TRBV7-3 and TRBJ2-5; unclear D gene. The sequence was obtained from a man aged 40-49 years in good health and CMV-seronegative. Sample: PBMCs. CDR3 residues: CASSLSPPETQYF. DNA of the CDR3: TGTGCCAGCAGCCTTTCCCCCCCTGAGACCCAGTACTTC.